This T cell receptor beta chain was recorded in a study of shared clonotypes between healthy human individuals (dated by TCRdb to 2020 to 2022). Concerning the study at large: The cohort comprised a couple of women and a few men aged 18 to 49 years. For each donor, three plates each were used for CD4 naive and CD4 memory, two plates were used for CD8 naive, and one plate was used for CD8 memory. To estimate repertoire size and how much clonotype sharing occurs between individuals, the study deeply sequenced the blood TCR repertoires of roughly 5 healthy adults. Libraries were prepared and TCR repertoires were sequenced by different laboratories using diverse techniques, in order to increase sequencing depth and limit assay-specific biases. Between about 0.85 and 9.5 billion PBMCs per donor were obtained by leukapheresis.

From the germline V gene (reference sequence), CDR1 is MNHEY and CDR2 is SMNVEV. The CDR3 holds 15 amino acids from the cysteine to the phenylalanine. The CDR3 DNA has 45 bases and is translated from base 1. A distance of 19 bases separates the germline ends of V and J, which lose 7 bases and 3 bases respectively. This clone has only one observation. The antigen it binds to is not known. No base quality information exists; no much larger clone differs at one position. Findings and caveats that apply to the study as a whole: Even with the large sequencing depth, rarefaction of the sorted-subset datasets indicated that sequencing was incomplete. Only blood was sampled, and tissue TCR repertoires likely differ from those in blood. Naive subsets generally had larger estimated clonotype richness than memory subsets. When four donors were compared, the shared fraction of clonotypes was roughly 5% for naive CD4, about 4% for naive CD8, more than 2% for memory CD4, and 0.3% to 0.5% for memory CD8. Pairwise subsampling indicated that sequencing depth was expected to affect the degree of clonotype sharing among donors. Compared with non-shared clonotypes, clonotypes shared by all four sorted-subset donors had higher generation probabilities. The small number of donors limited the genetic and exposure-history diversity represented.

CD8 naive samples were CD45RO-negative cells positively selected for CCR7, giving a CD45RA+CCR7+ population that excluded TemRA cells. Donors were healthy HIV-negative adults with no recently reported acute infections or vaccinations. Every donor was a Caucasian adult residing in Nashville, Tennessee, USA. Blood was collected by leukapheresis, and PBMCs were isolated by Ficoll-Histopaque density gradient centrifugation and then cryopreserved in liquid nitrogen vapor phase. Analytical flow cytometry was used to check the purity and quantity of every magnetically sorted T cell population. Each sorted fraction had its genomic DNA isolated and then quantified by UV absorbance on a Nanodrop 2000c. Using the deep immunoSEQ assay, multiplex PCR amplified TCR CDR3 regions from genomic DNA. Extracted genomic DNA from each cell subset was distributed evenly across all wells of several immunoSEQ 96-well plates, and each plate was treated as a replicate. For sorted subsets, approximately 210 ng of genomic DNA, equivalent to around 30,000 T cell genomes, went into each replicate PCR. Purified libraries were measured with a Qubit 3.0 fluorometer, size-checked on a Bioanalyzer 2100, and measured again with the KAPA Library Quantification kit. Every immunoSEQ 96-well plate was sequenced on a dedicated single-read 150-cycle Illumina NextSeq 550 flow cell. The study's processing was this. Because only junctional sequences without quality scores were contained in the immunoSEQ output, filtering matching that applied to full-length reads could not be performed. To assign V/J genes and CDR3, sequences were annotated using PyIR, a Python wrapper for IgBLAST v1.9, with IMGT germline references. Reads were filtered out if the reads had weak V/J assignments (E-value above 1e-6), no CDR3, stop codons, out-of-frame junctions, or ambiguous translated residues. V3J clonotypes were defined as sequences sharing the same inferred V gene, J gene, and CDR3 amino acid sequence. Percentage overlap between repertoires was computed as shared unique clonotypes divided by the size of the smaller repertoire. Three approaches were used to assess repertoire richness: RTK rarefaction, the Chao1 estimator, and Recon v2.1 estimates of unobserved clonotypes. Generation probabilities for all TCRbeta clonotypes obtained by the gDNA method from four donors were computed using OLGA. TCRdb limited this immuneACCESS table to in-frame rearrangements with V and J called. A share of clones is missing; checked studies link under half to unresolved V genes, and the rest is unexplained. V and J calls and clone size are as listed in that table; D and trimming were resolved from the DNA. Across this sample there are about 2,100,000 clones, with about 92% seen only once. The top ten clones comprise around 1.7% of the sample.

This receptor was obtained from a man aged 18 to 35 in good health. Some clones in this sample may be carry-over from other donors' samples. Sequences were obtained from naive CD8+ T cells from PBMCs. Sample cell subset or site, as interpreted from the label and publication: CD45RA+CCR7+. In this chain, TRBV27 is recombined with TRBJ2-7; a confident D gene designation cannot be given. The nucleotide sequence reads as follows: TGTGCCAGCAAACGTAGAAATCAAGACCTCTACGAGCAGTACTTC. Its protein is CASKRRNQDLYEQYF.